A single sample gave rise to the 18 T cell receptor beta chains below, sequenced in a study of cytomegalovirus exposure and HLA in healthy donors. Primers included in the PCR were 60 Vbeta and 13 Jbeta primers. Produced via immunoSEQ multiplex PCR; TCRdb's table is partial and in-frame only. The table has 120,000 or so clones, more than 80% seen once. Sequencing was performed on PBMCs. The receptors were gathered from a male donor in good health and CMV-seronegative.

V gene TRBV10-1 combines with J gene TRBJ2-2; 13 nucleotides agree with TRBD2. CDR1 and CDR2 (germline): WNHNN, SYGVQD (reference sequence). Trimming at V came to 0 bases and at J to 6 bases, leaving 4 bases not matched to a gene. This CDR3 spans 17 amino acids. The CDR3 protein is CASSESGTSGKPGELFF. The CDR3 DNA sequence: TGCGCCAGCAGTGAGTCGGGGACTAGCGGGAAGCCCGGGGAGCTGTTTTTT.

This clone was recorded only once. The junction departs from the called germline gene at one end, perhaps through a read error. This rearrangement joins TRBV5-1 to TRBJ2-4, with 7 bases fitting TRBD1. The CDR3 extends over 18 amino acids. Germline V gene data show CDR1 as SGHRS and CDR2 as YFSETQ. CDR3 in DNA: TGCGCCAGCTCCCGGGACAGTTTTTCTGCAATGGCCAAAAACAGTCAGTACTTC. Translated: CASSRDSFSAMAKNSQYF.

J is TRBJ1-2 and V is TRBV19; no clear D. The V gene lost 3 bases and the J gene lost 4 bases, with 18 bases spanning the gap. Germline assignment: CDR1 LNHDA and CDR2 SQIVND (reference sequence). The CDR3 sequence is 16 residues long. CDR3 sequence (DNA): TGTGCCAGTAGTATCATTGGCCAGGCCCAGGTCTATGGCTACACCTTC. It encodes CASSIIGQAQVYGYTF.

The CDR3 nucleotides read TGCGCCAGCAATGGACAGCAAGAGACCCAGTACTTC. This encodes CASNGQQETQYF. V gene TRBV5-1 combines with J gene TRBJ2-5; the D gene is possibly TRBD1 (6 bases). The CDR3 covers 12 residues. Germline lookup yields CDR1 SGHRS and CDR2 YFSETQ. V was trimmed by 6 bases and J by 2 bases, leaving 8 bases between them.

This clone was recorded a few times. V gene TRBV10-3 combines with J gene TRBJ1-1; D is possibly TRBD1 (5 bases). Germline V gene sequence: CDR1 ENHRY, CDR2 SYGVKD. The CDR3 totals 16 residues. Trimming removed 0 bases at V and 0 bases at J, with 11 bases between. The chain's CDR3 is CAISESDTALNTEAFF. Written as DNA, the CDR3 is TGTGCCATCAGTGAGTCGGACACGGCCCTGAACACTGAAGCTTTCTTT.

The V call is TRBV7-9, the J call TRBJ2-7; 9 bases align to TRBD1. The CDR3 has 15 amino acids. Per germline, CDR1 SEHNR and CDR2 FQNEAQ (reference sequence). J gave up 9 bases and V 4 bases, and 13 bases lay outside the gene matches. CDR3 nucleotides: TGTGCCAGCAGCTCAGAACACAGGGGGCGTAATGTGCAGTACTTC. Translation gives CASSSEHRGRNVQYF. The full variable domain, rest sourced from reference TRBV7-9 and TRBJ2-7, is DTGVSQNPRHKITKRGQNVTFRCDPISEHNRLYWYRQTLGQGPEFLTYFQNEAQLEKSRLLSDRFSAERPKGSFSTLEIQRTEQGDSAMYLCASSSEHRGRNVQYFGPGTRLTVT.

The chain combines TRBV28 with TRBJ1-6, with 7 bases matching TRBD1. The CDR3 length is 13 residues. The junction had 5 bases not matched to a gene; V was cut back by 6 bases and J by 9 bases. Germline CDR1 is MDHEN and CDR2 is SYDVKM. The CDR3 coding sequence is TGTGCCAGCAGCCCCAGGGGGACTTCACCCCTCCACTTT. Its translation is CASSPRGTSPLHF.

The CDR3 spells CASSELAFTSGTGVFNEQFF. The CDR3 bases are TGCGCCAGCAGTGAGCTAGCGTTTACCTCCGGGACAGGGGTCTTCAATGAGCAGTTCTTC. The rearrangement uses TRBV10-2 and TRBJ2-1; the match to TRBD1 covers 10 bases. Germline CDR1 is WSHSY and CDR2 is SAAADI. The CDR3 has 20 residues. The ends lost 2 bases at V and 6 bases at J; junction bases unmatched: 19.

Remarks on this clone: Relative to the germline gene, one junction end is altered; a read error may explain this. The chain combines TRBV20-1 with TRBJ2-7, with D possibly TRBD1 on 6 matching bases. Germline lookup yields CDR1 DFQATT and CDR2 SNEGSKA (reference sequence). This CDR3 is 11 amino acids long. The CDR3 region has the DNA TGCAGTGCTAGAGGACAGGCCGAGGAGTACTTC. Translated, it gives CSARGQAEEYF.

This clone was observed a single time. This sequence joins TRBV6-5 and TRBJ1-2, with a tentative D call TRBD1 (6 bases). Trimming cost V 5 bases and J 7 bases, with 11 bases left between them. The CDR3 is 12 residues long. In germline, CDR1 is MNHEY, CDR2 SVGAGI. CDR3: CASSLQGRGYTF. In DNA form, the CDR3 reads TGTGCCAGCAGTCTACAGGGTCGTGGCTACACCTTC.

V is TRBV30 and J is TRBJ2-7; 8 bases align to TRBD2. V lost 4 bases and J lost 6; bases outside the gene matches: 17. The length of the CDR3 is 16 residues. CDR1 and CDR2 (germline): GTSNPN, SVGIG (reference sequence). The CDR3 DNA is TGTGCCTGGAAAAGGGCTTTTAGCGGGGCACGGGGCGAGCAGTACTTC. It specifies CAWKRAFSGARGEQYF.

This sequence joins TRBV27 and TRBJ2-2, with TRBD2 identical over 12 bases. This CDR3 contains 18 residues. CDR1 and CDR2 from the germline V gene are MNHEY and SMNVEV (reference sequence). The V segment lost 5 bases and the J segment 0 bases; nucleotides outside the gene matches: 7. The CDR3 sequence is CASSRTTSGGTNTGELFF. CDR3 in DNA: TGTGCCAGCAGTCGAACGACTAGCGGGGGCACGAACACCGGGGAGCTGTTTTTT.

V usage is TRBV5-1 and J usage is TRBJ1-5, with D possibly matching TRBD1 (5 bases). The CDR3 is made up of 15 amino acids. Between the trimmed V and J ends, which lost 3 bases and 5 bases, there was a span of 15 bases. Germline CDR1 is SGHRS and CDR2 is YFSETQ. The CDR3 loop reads CASSWGLGRDQPQHF. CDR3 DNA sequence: TGCGCCAGCAGCTGGGGACTGGGTAGGGATCAGCCCCAGCATTTT.

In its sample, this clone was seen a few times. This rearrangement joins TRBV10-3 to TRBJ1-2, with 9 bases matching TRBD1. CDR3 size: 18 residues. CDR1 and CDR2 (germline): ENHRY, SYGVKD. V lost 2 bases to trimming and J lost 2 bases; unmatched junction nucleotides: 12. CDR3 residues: CAISEPNSGTGLNYGYTF. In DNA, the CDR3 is TGTGCCATCAGTGAGCCTAACTCAGGGACAGGGCTAAACTATGGCTACACCTTC.

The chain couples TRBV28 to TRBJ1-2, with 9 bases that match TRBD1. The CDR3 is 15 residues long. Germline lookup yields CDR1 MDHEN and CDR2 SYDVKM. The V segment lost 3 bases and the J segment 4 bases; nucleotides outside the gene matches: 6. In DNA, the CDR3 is TGTGCCAGCAGTTTCTCACACAGGGGGCGCTATGGCTACACCTTC. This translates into CASSFSHRGRYGYTF.

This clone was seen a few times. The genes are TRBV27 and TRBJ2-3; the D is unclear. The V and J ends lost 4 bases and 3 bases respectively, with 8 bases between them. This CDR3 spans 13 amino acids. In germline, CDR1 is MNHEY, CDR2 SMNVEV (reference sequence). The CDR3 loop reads CASSYQDTDTQYF. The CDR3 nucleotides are TGTGCCAGCAGTTACCAGGATACAGATACGCAGTATTTT.

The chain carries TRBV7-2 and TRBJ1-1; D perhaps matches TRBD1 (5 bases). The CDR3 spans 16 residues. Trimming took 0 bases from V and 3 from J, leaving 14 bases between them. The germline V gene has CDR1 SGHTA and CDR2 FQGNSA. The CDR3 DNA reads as TGTGCCAGCAGCTTAGCGGGGGGGGTGGGATACACTGAAGCTTTCTTT. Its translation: CASSLAGGVGYTEAFF.

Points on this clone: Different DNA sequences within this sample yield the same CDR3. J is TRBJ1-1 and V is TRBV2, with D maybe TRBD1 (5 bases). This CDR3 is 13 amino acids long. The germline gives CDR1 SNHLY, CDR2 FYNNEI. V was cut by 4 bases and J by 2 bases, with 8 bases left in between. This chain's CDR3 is CASSAQGNTEAFF. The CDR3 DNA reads TGTGCCAGCAGTGCTCAGGGTAACACTGAAGCTTTCTTT.